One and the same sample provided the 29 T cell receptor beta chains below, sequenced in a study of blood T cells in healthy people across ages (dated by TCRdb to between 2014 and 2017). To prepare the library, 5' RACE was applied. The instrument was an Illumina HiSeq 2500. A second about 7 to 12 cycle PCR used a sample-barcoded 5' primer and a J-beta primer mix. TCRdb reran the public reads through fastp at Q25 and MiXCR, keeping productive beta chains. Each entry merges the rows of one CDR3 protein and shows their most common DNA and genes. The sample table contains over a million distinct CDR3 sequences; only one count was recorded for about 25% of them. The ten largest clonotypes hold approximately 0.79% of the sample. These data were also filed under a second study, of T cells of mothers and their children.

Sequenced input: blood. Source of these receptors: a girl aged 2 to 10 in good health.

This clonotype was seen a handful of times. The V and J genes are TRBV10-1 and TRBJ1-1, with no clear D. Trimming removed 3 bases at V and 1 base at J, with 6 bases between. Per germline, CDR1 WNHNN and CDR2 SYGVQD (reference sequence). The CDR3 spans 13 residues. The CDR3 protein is CASSDDGNTEAFF. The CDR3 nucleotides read TGCGCCAGCAGTGACGACGGGAACACTGAAGCTTTCTTT.

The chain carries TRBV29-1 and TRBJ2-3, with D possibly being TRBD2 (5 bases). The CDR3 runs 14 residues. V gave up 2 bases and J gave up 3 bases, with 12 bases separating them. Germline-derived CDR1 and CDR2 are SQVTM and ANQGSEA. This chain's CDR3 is CSVELGEGTDTQYF. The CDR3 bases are TGCAGCGTTGAACTCGGGGAAGGTACAGATACGCAGTATTTT.

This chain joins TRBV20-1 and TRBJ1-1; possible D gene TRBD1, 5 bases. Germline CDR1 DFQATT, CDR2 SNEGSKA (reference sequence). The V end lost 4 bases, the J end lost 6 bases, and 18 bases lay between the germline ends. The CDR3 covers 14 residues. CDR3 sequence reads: CSAKRLHGDSEAFF. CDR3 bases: TGCAGTGCTAAACGCTTACATGGGGACTCTGAAGCTTTCTTT.

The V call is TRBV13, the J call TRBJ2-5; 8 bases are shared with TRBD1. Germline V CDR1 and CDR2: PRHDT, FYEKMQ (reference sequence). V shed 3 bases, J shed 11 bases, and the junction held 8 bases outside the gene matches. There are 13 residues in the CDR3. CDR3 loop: CASSLGQDGEQYF. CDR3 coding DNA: TGTGCCAGCAGCTTGGGACAGGACGGAGAGCAGTACTTC.

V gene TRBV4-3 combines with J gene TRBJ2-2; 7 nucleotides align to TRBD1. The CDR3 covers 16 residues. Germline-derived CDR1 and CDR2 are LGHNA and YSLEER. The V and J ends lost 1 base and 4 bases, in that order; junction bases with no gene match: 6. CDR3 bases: TGCGCCAGCAGCCAAGGTGACAGGGCCTTCACCGGGGAGCTGTTTTTT. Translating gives CASSQGDRAFTGELFF.

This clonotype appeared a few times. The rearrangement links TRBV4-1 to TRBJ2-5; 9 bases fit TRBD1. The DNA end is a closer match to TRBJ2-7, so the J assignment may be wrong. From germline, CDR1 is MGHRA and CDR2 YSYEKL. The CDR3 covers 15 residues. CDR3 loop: CASSHLGTGRTEQYF. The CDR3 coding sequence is TGCGCCAGCAGCCACCTCGGGACAGGGAGGACCGAGCAGTACTTC.

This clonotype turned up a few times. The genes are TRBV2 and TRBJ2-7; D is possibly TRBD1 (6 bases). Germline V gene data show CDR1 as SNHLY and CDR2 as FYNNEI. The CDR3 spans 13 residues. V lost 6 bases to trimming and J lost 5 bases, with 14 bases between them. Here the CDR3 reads CASRPQGFNEQYF. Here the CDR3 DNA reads TGTGCCAGCAGGCCGCAGGGGTTCAACGAGCAGTACTTC.

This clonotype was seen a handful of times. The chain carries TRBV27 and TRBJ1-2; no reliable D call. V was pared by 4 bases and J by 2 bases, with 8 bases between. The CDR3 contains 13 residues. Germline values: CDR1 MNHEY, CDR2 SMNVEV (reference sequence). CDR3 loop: CASSYGENYGYTF. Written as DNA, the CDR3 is TGTGCCAGCAGTTACGGAGAAAACTATGGCTACACCTTC.

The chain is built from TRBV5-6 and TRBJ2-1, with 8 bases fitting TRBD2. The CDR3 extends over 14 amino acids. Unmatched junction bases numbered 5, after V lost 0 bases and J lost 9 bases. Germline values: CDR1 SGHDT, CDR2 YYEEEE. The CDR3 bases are TGTGCCAGCAGCTTGGCGGGGGGGTCCGGTGAGCAGTTCTTC. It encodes CASSLAGGSGEQFF.

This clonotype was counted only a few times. In nucleotides, the CDR3 is TGTGCCAGCACGACAGGGACTAGCAGGGGCGATGAGCAGTTCTTC. As protein: CASTTGTSRGDEQFF. V is TRBV7-9 and J is TRBJ2-1; 9 bases fit TRBD2. The CDR3 is made up of 15 amino acids. The germline V gene has CDR1 SEHNR and CDR2 FQNEAQ (reference sequence). The V and J ends lost 7 bases and 8 bases, in that order; junction bases with no gene match: 12.

The CDR3 DNA follows: TGCAGCGTCCGGGTGTGGCAGGGAGTCAATGAGCAGTTCTTC. It encodes CSVRVWQGVNEQFF. The chain employs TRBV29-1 and TRBJ2-1; tentatively, D is TRBD1 or TRBD2 (5 bases each). V dropped 6 bases and J dropped 6 bases, with 18 bases sitting between them. Germline V gene lookup returns CDR1 SQVTM and CDR2 ANQGSEA. This CDR3 contains 14 residues.

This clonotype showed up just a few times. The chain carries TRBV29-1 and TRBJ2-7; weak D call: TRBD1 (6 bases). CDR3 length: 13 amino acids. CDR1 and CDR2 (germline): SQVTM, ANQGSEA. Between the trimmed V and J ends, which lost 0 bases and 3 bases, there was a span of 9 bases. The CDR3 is CSVEETGFYEQYF. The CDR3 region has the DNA TGCAGCGTTGAAGAAACAGGGTTCTACGAGCAGTACTTC.

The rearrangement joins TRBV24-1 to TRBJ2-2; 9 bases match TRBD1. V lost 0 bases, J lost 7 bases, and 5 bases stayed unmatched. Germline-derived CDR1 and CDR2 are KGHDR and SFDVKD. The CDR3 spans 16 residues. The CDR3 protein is CATSDLGQGMDGELFF. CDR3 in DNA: TGTGCCACCAGTGATTTGGGACAGGGGATGGACGGGGAGCTGTTTTTT.

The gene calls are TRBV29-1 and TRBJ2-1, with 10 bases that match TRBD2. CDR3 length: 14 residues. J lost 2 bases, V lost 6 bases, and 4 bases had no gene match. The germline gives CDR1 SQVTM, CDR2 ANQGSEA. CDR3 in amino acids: CSVDTSGTYNEQFF. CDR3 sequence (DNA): TGCAGCGTGGATACTAGCGGGACCTACAATGAGCAGTTCTTC.

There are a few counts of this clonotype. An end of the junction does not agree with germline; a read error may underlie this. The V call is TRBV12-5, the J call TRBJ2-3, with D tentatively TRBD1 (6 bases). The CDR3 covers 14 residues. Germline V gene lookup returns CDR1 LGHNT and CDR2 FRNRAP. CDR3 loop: CASGPGGHTDTQCF. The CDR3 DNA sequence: TGTGCTAGTGGTCCTGGGGGCCACACAGATACGCAGTGTTTT.

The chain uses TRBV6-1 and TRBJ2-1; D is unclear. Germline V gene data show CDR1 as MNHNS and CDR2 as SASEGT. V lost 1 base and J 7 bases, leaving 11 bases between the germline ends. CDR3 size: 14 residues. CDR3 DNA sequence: TGTGCCAGCAGTGAAGTGGGATTATCAAATGAGCAGTTCTTC. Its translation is CASSEVGLSNEQFF.

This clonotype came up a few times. DNA for the CDR3: TGTGCCAGCAGCTCATTGAGGGGGCGCGGAGACGAGCAGTACTTC. Translation gives CASSSLRGRGDEQYF. This chain connects TRBV7-9 to TRBJ2-7; 7 nucleotides match TRBD1. The CDR3 is 15 residues long. With V trimmed by 4 bases and J by 5 bases, 11 bases remained unmatched. CDR1 and CDR2 from the germline V gene are SEHNR and FQNEAQ (reference sequence).

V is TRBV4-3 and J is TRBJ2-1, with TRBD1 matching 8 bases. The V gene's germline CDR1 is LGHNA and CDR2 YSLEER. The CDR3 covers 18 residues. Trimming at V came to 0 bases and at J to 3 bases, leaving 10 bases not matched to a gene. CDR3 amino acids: CASSQDPGGGWVYNEQFF. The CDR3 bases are TGCGCCAGCAGCCAAGATCCAGGGGGCGGGTGGGTCTACAATGAGCAGTTCTTC.

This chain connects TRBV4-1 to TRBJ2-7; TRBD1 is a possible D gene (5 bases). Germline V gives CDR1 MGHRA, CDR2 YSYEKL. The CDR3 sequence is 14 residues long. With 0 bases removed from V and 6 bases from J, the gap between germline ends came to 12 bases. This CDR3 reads CASSQDLTVSEQYF. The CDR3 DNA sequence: TGCGCCAGCAGCCAAGATCTGACAGTGAGCGAGCAGTACTTC.

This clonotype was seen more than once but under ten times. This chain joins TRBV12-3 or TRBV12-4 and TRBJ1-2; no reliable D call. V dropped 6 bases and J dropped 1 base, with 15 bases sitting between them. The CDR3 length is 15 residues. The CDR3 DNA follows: TGTGCCAGCAGCCGCGGCCTCAAGTTTAACTATGGCTACACCTTC. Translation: CASSRGLKFNYGYTF.

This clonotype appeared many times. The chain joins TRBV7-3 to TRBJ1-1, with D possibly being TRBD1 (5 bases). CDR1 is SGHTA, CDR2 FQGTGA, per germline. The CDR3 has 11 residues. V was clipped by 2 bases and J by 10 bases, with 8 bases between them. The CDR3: CASSLGGAAFF. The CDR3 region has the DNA TGTGCCAGCAGCTTAGGTGGGGCAGCTTTCTTT.

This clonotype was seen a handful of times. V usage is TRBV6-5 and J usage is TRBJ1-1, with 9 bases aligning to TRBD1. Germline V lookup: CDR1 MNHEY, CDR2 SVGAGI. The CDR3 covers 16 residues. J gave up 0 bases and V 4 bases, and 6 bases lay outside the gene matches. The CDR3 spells CASSSGQGLVNTEAFF. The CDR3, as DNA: TGTGCCAGCAGTTCGGGACAGGGTTTGGTGAACACTGAAGCTTTCTTT.

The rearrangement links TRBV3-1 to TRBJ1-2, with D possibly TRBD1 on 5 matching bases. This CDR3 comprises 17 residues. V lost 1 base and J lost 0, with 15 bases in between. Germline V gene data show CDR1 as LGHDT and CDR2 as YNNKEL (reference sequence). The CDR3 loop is CASSQGGWTTANYGYTF. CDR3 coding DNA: TGTGCCAGCAGCCAAGGCGGCTGGACGACAGCTAACTATGGCTACACCTTC.

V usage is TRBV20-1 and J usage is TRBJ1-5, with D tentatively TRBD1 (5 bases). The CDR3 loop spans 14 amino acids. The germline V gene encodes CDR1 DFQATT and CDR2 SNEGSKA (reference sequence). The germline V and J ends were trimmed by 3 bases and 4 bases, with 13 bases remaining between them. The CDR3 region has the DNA TGCAGTGCTAGCGTCGACAGCCTGAATCAGCCCCAGCATTTT. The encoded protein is CSASVDSLNQPQHF.

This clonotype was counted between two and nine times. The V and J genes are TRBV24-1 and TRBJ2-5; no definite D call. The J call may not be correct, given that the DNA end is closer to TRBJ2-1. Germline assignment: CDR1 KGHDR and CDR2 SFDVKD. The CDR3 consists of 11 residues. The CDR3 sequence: CATSDHTEQFF. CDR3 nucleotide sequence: TGTGCCACCAGTGATCATACGGAGCAGTTCTTC.

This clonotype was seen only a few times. CDR3 sequence reads: CASSLGLKLSPLHF. The CDR3 DNA is TGTGCCAGCAGCCTTGGACTTAAACTCTCACCCCTCCACTTT. The V call is TRBV12-3 or TRBV12-4, the J call TRBJ1-6; D ambiguous. This CDR3 contains 14 residues. V was shortened by 6 bases and J by 10 bases, with 16 bases between the two germline ends.

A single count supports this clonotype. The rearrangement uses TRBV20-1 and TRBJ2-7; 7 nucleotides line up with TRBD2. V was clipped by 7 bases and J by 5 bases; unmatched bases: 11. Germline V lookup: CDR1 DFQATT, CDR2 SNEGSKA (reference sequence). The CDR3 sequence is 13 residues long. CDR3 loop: CSDPIAGTNEQYF. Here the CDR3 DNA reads TGCAGTGATCCTATAGCGGGTACTAACGAGCAGTACTTC.

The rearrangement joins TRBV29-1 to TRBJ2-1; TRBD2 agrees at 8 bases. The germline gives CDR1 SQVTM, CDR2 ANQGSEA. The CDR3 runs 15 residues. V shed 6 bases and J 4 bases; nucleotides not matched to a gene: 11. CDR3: CSVLVGLAGYNEQFF. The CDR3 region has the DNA TGCAGCGTGTTGGTAGGGCTAGCGGGTTACAATGAGCAGTTCTTC.

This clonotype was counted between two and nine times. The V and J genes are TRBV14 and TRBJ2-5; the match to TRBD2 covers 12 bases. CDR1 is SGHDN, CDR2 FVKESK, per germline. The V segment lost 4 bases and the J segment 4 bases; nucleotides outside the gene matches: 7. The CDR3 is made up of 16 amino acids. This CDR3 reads CASSRILAGGSETQYF. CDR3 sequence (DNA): TGTGCCAGCAGCCGAATACTAGCGGGGGGCTCAGAGACCCAGTACTTC. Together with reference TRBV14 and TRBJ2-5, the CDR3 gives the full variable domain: EAGVTQFPSHSVIEKGQTVTLRCDPISGHDNLYWYRRVMGKEIKFLLHFVKESKQDESGMPNNRFLAERTGGTYSTLKVQPAELEDSGVYFCASSRILAGGSETQYFGPGTRLLVL.